A selection of T cell receptor beta chains follows, all from one sample in a study of shared T cell receptors in the human thymus. The assay was immunoSEQ multiplex PCR, and TCRdb's table has in-frame clones only and misses some. The table has about 710,000 clones, around 87% seen once. These sequences were also reported in another study, on human thymus T cells.

Sequencing used thymocytes. The receptors derive from a boy under two years old with a congenital heart defect. The CDR3 runs from the conserved cysteine through the conserved F or W. The D gene is left open where the match is weak. Size tells how often a clone was seen (once, few, many) or the class of an expanded clone, and some rows leave it out.

CDR3 | DNA | size | D | J | V
CASSLGRGDEQYF | TGTGCCAGCAGCTTAGGGCGGGGGGACGAGCAGTACTTC | NA | TRBD2 | TRBJ2-7 | TRBV11-2
CSVWEPTGWAGNTIYF | TGCAGCGTTTGGGAACCTACAGGGTGGGCTGGAAACACCATATATTTT | NA | NA | TRBJ1-3 | TRBV29-1
CASSSGQGAEDTEAFF | TGTGCCAGCAGTTCCGGACAGGGGGCTGAGGACACTGAAGCTTTCTTT | once | TRBD1 | TRBJ1-1 | TRBV6-5
CASSIRAGGVEQFF | TGTGCCAGTAGTATCAGGGCGGGAGGGGTTGAGCAGTTCTTC | NA | TRBD2 | TRBJ2-1 | TRBV19
CASRCTPSGGTGEDEQFF | TGCGCCAGCAGATGCACCCCTAGCGGGGGGACCGGGGAGGATGAGCAGTTCTTC | NA | TRBD2 | TRBJ2-1 | TRBV5-1
CASTRGTSGSRWADEQYF | TGTGCCAGCACCCGGGGGACTAGCGGGAGCAGGTGGGCGGACGAGCAGTACTTC | NA | TRBD2 | TRBJ2-7 | TRBV27
CASSLDKGDYGYTF | TGTGCCAGCAGCTTAGATAAGGGGGACTATGGCTACACCTTC | NA | NA | TRBJ1-2 | TRBV11-2
CASSRSTEKPGQGYEETQYF | TGTGCCAGCTCCCGTAGCACAGAAAAGCCGGGACAGGGATATGAGGAGACCCAGTACTTC | NA | TRBD1 | TRBJ2-5 | TRBV18
CASSWTSGRFNEQFF | TGCGCCAGCAGCTGGACTAGCGGGAGATTCAATGAGCAGTTCTTC | NA | TRBD2 | TRBJ2-1 | TRBV5-1
CASSLAVGDRGGFSGANVLTF | TGTGCCAGCAGCTTAGCGGTGGGGGACCGCGGGGGATTCTCTGGGGCCAACGTCCTGACTTTC | NA | TRBD2 | TRBJ2-6 | TRBV7-8
CASSLAPGTGVVGANVLTF | TGTGCCAGCAGCTTAGCCCCCGGGACAGGGGTCGTTGGGGCCAACGTCCTGACTTTC | NA | TRBD1 | TRBJ2-6 | TRBV11-2
CASSVEGHLYNEQFF | TGTGCCAGCAGCGTAGAGGGGCACTTATACAATGAGCAGTTCTTC | NA | NA | TRBJ2-1 | TRBV9
CAIRDREFYEQYF | TGTGCCATCCGGGACAGGGAATTCTACGAGCAGTACTTC | NA | TRBD1 | TRBJ2-7 | TRBV10-3
CASSLGAWIENTIYF | TGTGCCAGCAGTTTGGGGGCATGGATTGAAAACACCATATATTTT | few | NA | TRBJ1-3 | TRBV28
CAIRAQGSRTGELFF | TGTGCCATCAGGGCACAGGGGAGCAGAACCGGGGAGCTGTTTTTT | NA | TRBD1 | TRBJ2-2 | TRBV10-3
CASSPPRGIGLADTDTQYF | TGTGCCAGCAGCCCCCCCCGCGGGATCGGACTAGCGGACACAGATACGCAGTATTTT | NA | TRBD2 | TRBJ2-3 | TRBV5-6
CASSPPGLSTGDHNEQFF | TGTGCCAGCTCACCACCCGGCCTGAGCACAGGAGATCACAATGAGCAGTTCTTC | NA | NA | TRBJ2-1 | TRBV18
CASSLNPSGTSGIYEQYF | TGTGCCAGCAGCTTAAACCCTTCCGGGACTAGCGGGATATACGAGCAGTACTTC | few | TRBD2 | TRBJ2-7 | TRBV7-2
CASRPGPDRADDGYTF | TGTGCCAGCAGACCCGGTCCCGACAGGGCAGATGATGGCTACACCTTC | few | TRBD1 | TRBJ1-2 | TRBV5-6
CASSDRQGSYNEQFF | TGTGCCAGCAGTGATCGACAGGGCTCCTACAATGAGCAGTTCTTC | NA | TRBD1 | TRBJ2-1 | TRBV2
CASSQTPGTETNYEQYF | TGCGCCAGCAGCCAAACTCCCGGGACAGAAACCAACTACGAGCAGTACTTC | few | TRBD1 | TRBJ2-7 | TRBV4-3
CASSREGYQPQHF | TGTGCCAGCAGTCGGGAGGGTTATCAGCCCCAGCATTTT | NA | NA | TRBJ1-5 | TRBV28
CASSQPGTGGYGYTF | TGTGCCAGCAGCCAGCCCGGGACAGGGGGCTATGGCTACACCTTC | NA | TRBD1 | TRBJ1-2 | TRBV16
CATSRSAAGNQPQHF | TGTGCCACCAGCAGATCCGCCGCGGGGAATCAGCCCCAGCATTTT | NA | NA | TRBJ1-5 | TRBV15
CASSYIHRADQPQHF | TGTGCCAGCAGTTACATTCACAGGGCCGATCAGCCCCAGCATTTT | once | NA | TRBJ1-5 | TRBV6-6
CAISEGAQETQYF | TGTGCCATCAGTGAAGGGGCACAAGAGACCCAGTACTTC | once | NA | TRBJ2-5 | TRBV10-3
CASNRLAEQFF | TGTGCCAGCAACCGACTAGCGGAGCAGTTCTTC | NA | TRBD2 | TRBJ2-1 | TRBV28
CASREEQGVNSPLHF | TGTGCCAGTAGGGAGGAGCAGGGGGTAAATTCACCCCTCCACTTT | NA | TRBD1 | TRBJ1-6 | TRBV19
CASSLPTGDYEQYF | TGTGCCAGCAGCTTGCCTACAGGAGACTACGAGCAGTACTTC | few | NA | TRBJ2-7 | TRBV7-2
CASSSTGGLPDTQYF | TGTGCCAGCAGCTCCACCGGTGGACTCCCAGATACGCAGTATTTT | NA | NA | TRBJ2-3 | TRBV5-6
CASSSRVQTFYGYTF | TGTGCCAGCAGTTCCCGGGTCCAAACATTCTATGGCTACACCTTC | few | NA | TRBJ1-2 | TRBV28
CASSEGQGMNTGELFF | TGTGCCAGCAGCGAAGGACAGGGGATGAACACCGGGGAGCTGTTTTTT | NA | TRBD1 | TRBJ2-2 | TRBV7-9
CASSPGQGGLQPQHF | TGCGCCAGCAGTCCGGGACAGGGGGGTTTACAGCCCCAGCATTTT | NA | TRBD1 | TRBJ1-5 | TRBV5-1
CASSGRLRGAREQYF | TGTGCCAGCAGTGGTCGTTTGCGGGGGGCCAGGGAGCAGTACTTC | NA | TRBD2 | TRBJ2-7 | TRBV2
CASSQGREPGGTEAFF | TGCGCCAGCAGCCAAGGCCGGGAGCCGGGAGGTACTGAAGCTTTCTTT | NA | NA | TRBJ1-1 | TRBV4-3
CASTTNSGTAGNTIYF | TGTGCCAGCACGACAAACTCCGGGACAGCAGGAAACACCATATATTTT | NA | TRBD1 | TRBJ1-3 | TRBV27
CASSYSVRVPNYGYTF | TGTGCCAGCAGTTACTCGGTACGAGTCCCGAACTATGGCTACACCTTC | NA | NA | TRBJ1-2 | TRBV6-5
CASSLGQNYGYTF | TGCGCCAGCAGCTTGGGACAGAACTATGGCTACACCTTC | NA | NA | TRBJ1-2 | TRBV5-1
CASSVGGGTSGITDTQYF | TGTGCCAGCAGCGTAGGGGGGGGGACTAGCGGGATCACAGATACGCAGTATTTT | NA | TRBD2 | TRBJ2-3 | TRBV9
CASSPGGADTQYF | TGTGCCAGCAGCCCCGGGGGGGCAGATACGCAGTATTTT | NA | TRBD2 | TRBJ2-3 | TRBV14
CASSQEFRGDRAVEKLFF | TGCGCCAGCAGCCAAGAATTCAGGGGGGACAGGGCTGTTGAAAAACTGTTTTTT | NA | TRBD1 | TRBJ1-4 | TRBV4-1
CASLDRANTEAFF | TGTGCCAGTCTGGACAGGGCGAACACTGAAGCTTTCTTT | NA | TRBD1 | TRBJ1-1 | TRBV2
CASRRGTSYNEQFF | TGTGCCAGCAGAAGGGGGACCTCCTACAATGAGCAGTTCTTC | NA | NA | TRBJ2-1 | TRBV9
CASSQGEDGTGPRPFSGNTIYF | TGTGCCAGCAGCCAAGGAGAAGATGGGACAGGGCCCCGTCCATTCTCTGGAAACACCATATATTTT | NA | TRBD1 | TRBJ1-3 | TRBV4-2
CSVEPPDDRSSITDTQYF | TGCAGCGTCGAACCGCCTGATGACAGATCTAGTATCACAGATACGCAGTATTTT | NA | NA | TRBJ2-3 | TRBV29-1